This is a list of T cell receptor beta chains from one sample in a study of T cells in Graves' hyperthyroidism and ophthalmopathy. TCRdb re-called the multiplex PCR reads through MiXCR, storing one row per CDR3 protein. The table has 660,000 or so distinct CDR3 sequences, roughly 20% seen once. The sample taken for sequencing was blood. These receptors all stem from a man aged 30 to 39 with Graves' ophthalmopathy. CDR3s include the opening cysteine and the closing phenylalanine or tryptophan. The D gene is left open where the match is weak. Only part of the rows carry a size: once, few, many, or a class if the clone is expanded.

j_call clone_size v_call d_call cdr3_aa cdr3_nt
TRBJ2-5 many TRBV12-3/TRBV12-4 TRBD1 CASSTSDRDGVKETQYF TGTGCCAGCAGCACCTCGGACAGGGACGGTGTTAAAGAGACCCAGTACTTC
TRBJ2-3 many TRBV27 . CASSSAGRFTDTQYF TGTGCCAGCAGTTCGGCAGGTCGCTTCACAGATACGCAGTATTTT
TRBJ2-3 . TRBV11-2 . CASSLGGTWTDTQYF TGTGCCAGCAGCTTAGGGGGGACATGGACAGATACGCAGTATTTT
TRBJ2-7 many TRBV30 TRBD2 CAWTPWREAYEQYF TGTGCCTGGACACCCTGGCGGGAGGCCTACGAGCAGTACTTC
TRBJ2-1 . TRBV12-3/TRBV12-4 TRBD2 CATGAGLTSYNEQFF TGTGCCACTGGAGCGGGACTGACCTCCTACAATGAGCAGTTCTTC
TRBJ1-5 . TRBV13 . CASSLRKGGDQPQHF TGTGCCAGCAGCTTAAGAAAGGGGGGTGATCAGCCCCAGCATTTT
TRBJ2-3 few TRBV14 . CASSLGNTQYF TGTGCCAGCAGCCTTGGAAATACGCAGTATTTT
TRBJ2-1 . TRBV6-2/TRBV6-3 . CASSRHSISSYNEQFF TGTGCCAGCAGCCGTCACAGCATTAGCTCCTACAATGAGCAGTTCTTC
TRBJ2-1 many TRBV5-1 . CASSWVYNEQFF TGCGCCAGCAGCTGGGTCTACAATGAGCAGTTCTTC
TRBJ2-1 . TRBV6-2/TRBV6-3 TRBD2 CASRHGTSGKNEQFF TGTGCCAGCAGACACGGGACTAGCGGGAAGAATGAGCAGTTCTTC
TRBJ2-7 few TRBV7-9 . CASSSHPRTASSGYEQYF TGTGCCAGCAGTTCTCATCCCCGCACGGCTTCCTCCGGCTACGAGCAGTACTTC
TRBJ2-1 . TRBV27 TRBD2 CASRKRGDYNEQFF TGTGCCAGCAGGAAGCGGGGGGATTACAATGAGCAGTTCTTC
TRBJ1-1 . TRBV4-2 TRBD1 CASSPGTGGGKNTEAFF TGTGCCAGCAGTCCCGGGACAGGGGGCGGAAAGAACACTGAAGCTTTCTTT
TRBJ2-3 . TRBV10-1 . CASGPGAASTDTQYF TGCGCCAGCGGACCGGGAGCAGCTAGCACAGATACGCAGTATTTT
TRBJ2-7 . TRBV4-1 . CASSQDRGRQREIYEQYF TGCGCCAGCAGCCAAGATCGGGGTAGGCAGAGAGAAATCTACGAGCAGTACTTC
TRBJ1-4 many TRBV28 TRBD1 CASSPIRDRGSPHEKLFF TGTGCCAGCAGTCCAATCCGGGACAGGGGGAGTCCACATGAAAAACTGTTTTTT
TRBJ2-1 many TRBV7-2 TRBD1 CASSLWTGDEQFF TGTGCCAGCAGCTTATGGACAGGGGATGAGCAGTTCTTC
TRBJ1-2 . TRBV6-5 TRBD1 CASSYSSRGYGYTF TGTGCCAGCAGTTACTCGAGCAGGGGGTATGGCTACACCTTC
TRBJ2-7 many TRBV3-1 . CASSQDQISSYEQYF TGTGCCAGCAGCCAAGACCAGATTAGCTCCTACGAGCAGTACTTC
TRBJ1-1 . TRBV10-3 TRBD1 CAAGTGTGTEAFF TGTGCCGCCGGGACAGGTACGGGGACTGAAGCTTTCTTT
TRBJ2-7 . TRBV28 TRBD1 CASNTPQGAVEQYF TGTGCCAGCAACACACCTCAGGGGGCGGTCGAGCAGTACTTC
TRBJ1-1 few TRBV9 . CASSVNPAFF TGTGCCAGCAGCGTAAATCCAGCTTTCTTT
TRBJ2-3 few TRBV9 TRBD2 CASTLSSGLAGGADTQYF TGTGCCAGCACCCTATCGTCGGGACTAGCGGGAGGAGCAGATACGCAGTATTTT